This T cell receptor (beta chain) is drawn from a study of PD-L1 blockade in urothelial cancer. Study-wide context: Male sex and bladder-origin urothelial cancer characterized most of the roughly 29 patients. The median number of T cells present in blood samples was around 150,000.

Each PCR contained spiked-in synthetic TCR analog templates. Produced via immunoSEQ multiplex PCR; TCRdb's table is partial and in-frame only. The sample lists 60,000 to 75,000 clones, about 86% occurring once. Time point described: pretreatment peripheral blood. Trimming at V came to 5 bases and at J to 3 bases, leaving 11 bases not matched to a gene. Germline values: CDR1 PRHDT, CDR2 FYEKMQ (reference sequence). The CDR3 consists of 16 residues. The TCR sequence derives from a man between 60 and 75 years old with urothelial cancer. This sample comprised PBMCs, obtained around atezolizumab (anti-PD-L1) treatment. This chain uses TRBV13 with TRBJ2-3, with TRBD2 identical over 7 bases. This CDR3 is CASSNPRTRETDTQYF. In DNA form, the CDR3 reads TGTGCCAGCAGCAACCCCCGGACTAGGGAAACAGATACGCAGTATTTT.